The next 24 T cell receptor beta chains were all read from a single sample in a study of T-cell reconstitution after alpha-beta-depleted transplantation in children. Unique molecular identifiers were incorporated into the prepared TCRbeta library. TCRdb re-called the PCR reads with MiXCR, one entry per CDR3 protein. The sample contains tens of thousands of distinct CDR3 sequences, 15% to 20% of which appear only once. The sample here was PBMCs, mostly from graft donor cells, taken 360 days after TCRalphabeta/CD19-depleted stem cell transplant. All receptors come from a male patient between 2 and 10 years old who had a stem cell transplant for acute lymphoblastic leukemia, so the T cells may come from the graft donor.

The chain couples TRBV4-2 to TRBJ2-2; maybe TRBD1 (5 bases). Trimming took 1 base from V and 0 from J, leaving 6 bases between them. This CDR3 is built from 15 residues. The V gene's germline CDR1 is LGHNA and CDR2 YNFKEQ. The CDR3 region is CASSQAQANTGELFF. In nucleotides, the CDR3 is TGTGCCAGCAGCCAAGCACAGGCGAACACCGGGGAGCTGTTTTTT.

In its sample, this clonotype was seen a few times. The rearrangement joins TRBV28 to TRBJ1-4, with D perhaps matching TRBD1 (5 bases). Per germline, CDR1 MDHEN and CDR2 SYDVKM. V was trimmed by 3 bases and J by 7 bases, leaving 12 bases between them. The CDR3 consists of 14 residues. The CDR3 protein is CASSFMAGSEKLFF. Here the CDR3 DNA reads TGTGCCAGCAGTTTTATGGCAGGGTCTGAAAAACTGTTTTTT.

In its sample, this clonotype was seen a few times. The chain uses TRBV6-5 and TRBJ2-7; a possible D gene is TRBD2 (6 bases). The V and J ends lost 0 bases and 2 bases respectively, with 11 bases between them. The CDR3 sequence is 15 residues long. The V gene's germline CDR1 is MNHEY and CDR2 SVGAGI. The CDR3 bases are TGTGCCAGCAGTTACTCCCGGGGGTTAACCTACGAGCAGTACTTC. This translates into CASSYSRGLTYEQYF.

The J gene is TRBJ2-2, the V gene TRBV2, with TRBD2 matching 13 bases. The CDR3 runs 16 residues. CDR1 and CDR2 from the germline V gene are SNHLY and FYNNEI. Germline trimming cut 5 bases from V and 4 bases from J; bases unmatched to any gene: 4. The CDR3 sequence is CASSRLAGGGTGELFF. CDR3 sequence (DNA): TGTGCCAGCAGTCGACTAGCGGGAGGTGGCACCGGGGAGCTGTTTTTT.

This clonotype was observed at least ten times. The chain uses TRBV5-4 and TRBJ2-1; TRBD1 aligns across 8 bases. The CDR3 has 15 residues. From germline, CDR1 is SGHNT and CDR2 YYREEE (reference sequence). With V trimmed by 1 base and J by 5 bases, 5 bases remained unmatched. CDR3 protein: CASSLPPQGDNEQFF. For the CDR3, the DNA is TGTGCCAGCAGCTTGCCCCCACAGGGGGACAATGAGCAGTTCTTC.

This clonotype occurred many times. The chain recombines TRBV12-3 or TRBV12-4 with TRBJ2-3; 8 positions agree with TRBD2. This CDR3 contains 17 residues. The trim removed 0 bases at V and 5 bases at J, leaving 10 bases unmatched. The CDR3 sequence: CASSLARTSPEGDTQYF. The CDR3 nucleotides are TGTGCCAGCAGTTTAGCCCGGACTAGCCCAGAAGGAGATACGCAGTATTTT.

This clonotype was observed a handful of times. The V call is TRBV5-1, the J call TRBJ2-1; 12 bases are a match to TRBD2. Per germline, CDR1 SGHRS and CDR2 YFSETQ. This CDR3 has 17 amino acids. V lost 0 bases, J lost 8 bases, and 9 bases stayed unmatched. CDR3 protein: CASSLVVGLAGHHEQFF. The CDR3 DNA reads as TGCGCCAGCAGCTTGGTCGTTGGACTAGCGGGACACCATGAGCAGTTCTTC.

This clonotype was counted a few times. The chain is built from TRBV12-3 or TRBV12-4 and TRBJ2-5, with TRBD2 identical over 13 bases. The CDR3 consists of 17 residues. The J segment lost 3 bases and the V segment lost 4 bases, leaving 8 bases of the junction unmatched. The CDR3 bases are TGTGCCAGCAGTTATTCCGGACTAGCGGGAGTTAAAGAGACCCAGTACTTC. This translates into CASSYSGLAGVKETQYF.

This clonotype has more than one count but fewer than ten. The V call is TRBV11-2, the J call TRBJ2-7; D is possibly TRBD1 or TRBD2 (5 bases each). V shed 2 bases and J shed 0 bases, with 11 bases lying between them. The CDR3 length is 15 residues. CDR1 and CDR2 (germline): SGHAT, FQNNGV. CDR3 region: CASSLPGTLSYEQYF. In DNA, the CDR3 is TGTGCCAGCAGCTTACCGGGGACCCTCTCCTACGAGCAGTACTTC.

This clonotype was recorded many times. The CDR3 region is CASSYSRGPMNTEAFF. The CDR3 bases are TGTGCCAGCAGTTACTCCAGAGGCCCTATGAACACTGAAGCTTTCTTT. The chain combines TRBV6-5 with TRBJ1-1; D not certain. CDR3 length equals 16 residues. Germline loops: CDR1 MNHEY, CDR2 SVGAGI. V was trimmed by 0 bases and J by 0 bases, leaving 11 bases between them.

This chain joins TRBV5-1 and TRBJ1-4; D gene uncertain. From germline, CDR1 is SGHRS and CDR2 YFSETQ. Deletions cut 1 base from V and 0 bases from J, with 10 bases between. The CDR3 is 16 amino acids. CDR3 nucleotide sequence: TGCGCCAGCAGCTTGTGGAACGGACCAACTAATGAAAAACTGTTTTTT. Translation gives CASSLWNGPTNEKLFF.

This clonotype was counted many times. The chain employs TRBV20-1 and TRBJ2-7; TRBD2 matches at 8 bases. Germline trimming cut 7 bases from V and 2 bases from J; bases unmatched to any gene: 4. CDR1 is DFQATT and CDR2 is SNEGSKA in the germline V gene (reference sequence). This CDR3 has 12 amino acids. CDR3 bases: TGCAGTGAGCTAGCGGGCCCCTACGAGCAGTACTTC. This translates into CSELAGPYEQYF.

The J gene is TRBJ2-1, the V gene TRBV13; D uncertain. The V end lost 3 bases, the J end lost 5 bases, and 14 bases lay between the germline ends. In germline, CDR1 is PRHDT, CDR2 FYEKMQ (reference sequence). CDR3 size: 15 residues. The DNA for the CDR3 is TGTGCCAGCAGCTTCATAGGGTATAAACACAATGAGCAGTTCTTC. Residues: CASSFIGYKHNEQFF.

This CDR3 is CATSEGQGRQETQYF. The DNA of the CDR3 is TGTGCCACCAGTGAGGGACAGGGGCGCCAAGAGACCCAGTACTTC. The V gene is TRBV24-1, the J gene TRBJ2-5, with 10 bases lining up with TRBD1. CDR3 length: 15 amino acids. V lost 4 bases to trimming and J lost 1 base; unmatched junction nucleotides: 2. CDR1 and CDR2 from the germline V gene are KGHDR and SFDVKD.

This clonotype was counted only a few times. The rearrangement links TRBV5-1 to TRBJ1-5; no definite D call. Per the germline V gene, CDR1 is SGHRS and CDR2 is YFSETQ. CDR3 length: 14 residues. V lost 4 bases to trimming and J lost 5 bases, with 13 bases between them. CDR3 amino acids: CASSLRGSDQPQHF. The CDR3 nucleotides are TGCGCCAGCAGCCTGCGGGGAAGTGATCAGCCCCAGCATTTT. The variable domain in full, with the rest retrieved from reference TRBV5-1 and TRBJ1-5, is KAGVTQTPRYLIKTRGQQVTLSCSPISGHRSVSWYQQTPGQGLQFLFEYFSETQRNKGNFPGRFSGRQFSNSRSEMNVSTLELGDSALYLCASSLRGSDQPQHFGDGTRLSIL.

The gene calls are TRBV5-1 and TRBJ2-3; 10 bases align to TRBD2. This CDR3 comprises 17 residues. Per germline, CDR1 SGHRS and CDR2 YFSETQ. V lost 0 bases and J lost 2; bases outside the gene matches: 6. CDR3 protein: CASSLVLAGDHTDTQYF. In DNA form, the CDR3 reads TGCGCCAGCAGCTTGGTCCTAGCGGGAGACCACACAGATACGCAGTATTTT.

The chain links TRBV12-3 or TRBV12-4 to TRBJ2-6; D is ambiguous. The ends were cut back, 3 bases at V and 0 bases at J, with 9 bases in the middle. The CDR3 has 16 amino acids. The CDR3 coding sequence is TGTGCCAGCAGTTTCCCGATCTACTCTGGGGCCAACGTCCTGACTTTC. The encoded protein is CASSFPIYSGANVLTF.

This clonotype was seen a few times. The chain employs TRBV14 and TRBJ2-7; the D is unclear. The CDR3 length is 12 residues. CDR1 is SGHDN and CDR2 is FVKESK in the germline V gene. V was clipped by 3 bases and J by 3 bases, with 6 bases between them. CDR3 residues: CASSHFGYEQYF. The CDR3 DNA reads TGTGCCAGCAGCCATTTTGGCTACGAGCAGTACTTC.

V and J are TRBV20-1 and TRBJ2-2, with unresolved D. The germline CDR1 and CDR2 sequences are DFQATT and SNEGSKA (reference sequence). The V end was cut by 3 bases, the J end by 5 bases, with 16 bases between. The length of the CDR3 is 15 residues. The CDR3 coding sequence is TGCAGTGCTAGTAGGCGGTTTGCCCGGACCGGGGAGCTGTTTTTT. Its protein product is CSASRRFARTGELFF.

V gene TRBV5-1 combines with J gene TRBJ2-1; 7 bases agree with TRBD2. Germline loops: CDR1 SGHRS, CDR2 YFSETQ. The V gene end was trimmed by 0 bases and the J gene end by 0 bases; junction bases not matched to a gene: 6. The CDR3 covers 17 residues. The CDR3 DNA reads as TGCGCCAGCAGCTTGGCCGTCACTAGCGACTCCTACAATGAGCAGTTCTTC. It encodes CASSLAVTSDSYNEQFF.

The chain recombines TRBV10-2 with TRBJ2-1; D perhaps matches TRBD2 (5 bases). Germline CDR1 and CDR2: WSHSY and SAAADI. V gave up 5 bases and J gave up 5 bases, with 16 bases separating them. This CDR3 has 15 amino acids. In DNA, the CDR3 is TGCGCCAGCAGTTGGACGTGGGAGACGGACAATGAGCAGTTCTTC. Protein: CASSWTWETDNEQFF.

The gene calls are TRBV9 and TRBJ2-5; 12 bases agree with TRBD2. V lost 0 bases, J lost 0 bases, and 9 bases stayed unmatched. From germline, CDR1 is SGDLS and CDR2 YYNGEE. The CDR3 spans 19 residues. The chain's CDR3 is CASSVATWTSGTYQETQYF. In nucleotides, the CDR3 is TGTGCCAGCAGCGTAGCTACTTGGACTAGCGGGACCTACCAAGAGACCCAGTACTTC.

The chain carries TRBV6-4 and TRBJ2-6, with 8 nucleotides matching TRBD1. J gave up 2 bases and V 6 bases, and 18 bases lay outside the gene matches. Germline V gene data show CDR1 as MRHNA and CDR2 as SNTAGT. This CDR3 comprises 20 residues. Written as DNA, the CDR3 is TGTGCCAGCAGCGACCTCAGGGGGCGCGCGCTGACCCCTGGGGCCAACGTCCTGACTTTC. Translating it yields CASSDLRGRALTPGANVLTF.

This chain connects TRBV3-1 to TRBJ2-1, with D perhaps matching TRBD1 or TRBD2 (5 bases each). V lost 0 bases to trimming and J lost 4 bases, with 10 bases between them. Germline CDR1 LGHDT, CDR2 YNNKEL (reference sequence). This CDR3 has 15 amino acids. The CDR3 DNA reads TGTGCCAGCAGCCAAGAGGGGGTTAGGTACAATGAGCAGTTCTTC. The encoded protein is CASSQEGVRYNEQFF.